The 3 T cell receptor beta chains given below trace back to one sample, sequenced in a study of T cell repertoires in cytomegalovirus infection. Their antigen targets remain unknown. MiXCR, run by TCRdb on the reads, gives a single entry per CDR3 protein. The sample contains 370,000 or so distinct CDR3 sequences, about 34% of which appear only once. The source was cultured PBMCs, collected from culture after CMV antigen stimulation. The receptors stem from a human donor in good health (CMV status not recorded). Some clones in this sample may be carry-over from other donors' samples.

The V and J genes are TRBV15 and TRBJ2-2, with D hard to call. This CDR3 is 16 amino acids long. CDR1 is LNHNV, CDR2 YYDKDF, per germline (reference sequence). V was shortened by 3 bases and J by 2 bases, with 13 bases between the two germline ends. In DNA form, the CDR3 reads TGTGCCACCAGCAGCGTAGGACCGACCAACACCGGGGAGCTGTTTTTT. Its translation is CATSSVGPTNTGELFF. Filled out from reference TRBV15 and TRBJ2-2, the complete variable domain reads DAMVIQNPRYQVTQFGKPVTLSCSQTLNHNVMYWYQQKSSQAPKLLFHYYDKDFNNEADTPDNFQSRRPNTSFCFLDIRSPGLGDTAMYLCATSSVGPTNTGELFFGEGSRLTVL.

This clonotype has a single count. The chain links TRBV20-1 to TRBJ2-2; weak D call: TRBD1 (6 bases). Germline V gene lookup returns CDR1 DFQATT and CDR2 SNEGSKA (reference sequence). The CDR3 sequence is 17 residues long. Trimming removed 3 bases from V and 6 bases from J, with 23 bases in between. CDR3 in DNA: TGCAGTGCTAGCGGAAGGGGTCAGGGGAGAGGCGCCGGGGAGCTGTTTTTT. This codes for CSASGRGQGRGAGELFF.

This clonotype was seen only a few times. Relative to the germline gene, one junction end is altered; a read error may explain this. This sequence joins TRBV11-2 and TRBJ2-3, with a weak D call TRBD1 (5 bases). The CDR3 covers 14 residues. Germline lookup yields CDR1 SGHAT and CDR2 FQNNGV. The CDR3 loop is CASSLVTVDSTEYF. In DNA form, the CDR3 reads TGTGCCAGCAGCTTAGTAACCGTCGACAGTACGGAGTATTTT. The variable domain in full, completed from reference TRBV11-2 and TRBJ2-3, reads EAGVAQSPRYKIIEKRQSVAFWCNPISGHATLYWYQQILGQGPKLLIQFQNNGVVDDSQLPKDRFSAERLKGVDSTLKIQPAKLEDSAVYLCASSLVTVDSTEYFGPGTRLTVL.